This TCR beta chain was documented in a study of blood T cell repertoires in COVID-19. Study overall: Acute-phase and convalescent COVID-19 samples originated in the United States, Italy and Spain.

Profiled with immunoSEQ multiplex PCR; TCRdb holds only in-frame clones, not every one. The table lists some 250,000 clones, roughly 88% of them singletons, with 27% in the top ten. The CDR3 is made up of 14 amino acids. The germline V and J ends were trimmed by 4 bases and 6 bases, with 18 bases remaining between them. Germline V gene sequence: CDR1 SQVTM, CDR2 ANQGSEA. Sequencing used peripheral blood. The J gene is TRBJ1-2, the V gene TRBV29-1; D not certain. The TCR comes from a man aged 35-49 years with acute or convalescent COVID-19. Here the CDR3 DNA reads TGCAGCGTTGGTGGAGGCCCGCGCGTTAATGGCTACACCTTC. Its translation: CSVGGGPRVNGYTF. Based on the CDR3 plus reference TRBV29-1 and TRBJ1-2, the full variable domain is SAVISQKPSRDICQRGTSLTIQCQVDSQVTMMFWYRQQPGQSLTLIATANQGSEATYESGFVIDKFPISRPNLTFSTLTVSNMSPEDSSIYLCSVGGGPRVNGYTFGSGTRLTVV.